These T cell receptor beta chains were read from a single sample in a study of blood T cells in healthy people across ages. Each CDR3 protein is one row after TCRdb ran MiXCR on the 5' RACE reads. The repertoire holds over a million distinct CDR3 sequences, roughly 40% seen once, with 7.9% in the top ten. The specimen sequenced was blood. Source of these receptors: a woman aged 18 to 35 in good health. CDR3s include the opening cysteine and the closing phenylalanine or tryptophan. Fields, in order: J gene, D gene, clone size, V gene, CDR3 protein, CDR3 DNA. A D gene is named only where the DNA matches it firmly. The size entry is marked missing in some rows and otherwise reads once, few, many or a size class.

TRBJ1-2 TRBD1 - TRBV20-1 CSARVQGAEKNYGYTF TGCAGTGCTAGAGTGCAGGGGGCAGAAAAAAACTATGGCTACACCTTC
TRBJ1-2 - - TRBV3-1 CASSQKSGSGYGHTF TGTGCCAGCAGCCAAAAATCAGGTTCCGGCTATGGCCACACCTTC
TRBJ1-2 - once TRBV3-1 CAGSPLTGGYTF TGTGCCGGCAGCCCTCTCACAGGTGGCTACACCTTC
TRBJ2-5 - few TRBV2 CASSDYNQETQYF TGTGCCAGCAGTGACTATAACCAAGAGACCCAGTACTTC
TRBJ2-1 - - TRBV20-1 CSATRGAETYNEQFF TGCAGTGCCACGAGAGGGGCGGAGACCTACAATGAGCAGTTCTTC
TRBJ1-2 TRBD1 few TRBV20-1 CSARDRGGDGYTF TGCAGTGCTAGAGACAGGGGGGGGGATGGCTACACCTTC
TRBJ2-4 TRBD2 few TRBV3-1 CASSPLGLAAKNIQYF TGTGCCAGCAGCCCGCTGGGACTAGCGGCGAAAAACATTCAGTACTTC
TRBJ2-7 TRBD2 few TRBV4-2 CASSQEPSTSAVYEQYF TGTGCCAGCAGCCAAGAGCCTTCGACTAGCGCAGTCTACGAGCAGTACTTC
TRBJ2-5 - - TRBV7-9 CASSLASIGQETQYF TGTGCCAGCAGCTTAGCGTCGATAGGACAAGAGACCCAGTACTTC
TRBJ1-6 TRBD1 - TRBV30 CAWSSPGTASSPLHF TGTGCCTGGAGTAGCCCCGGGACAGCGAGTTCACCCCTCCACTTT
TRBJ2-5 TRBD2 - TRBV4-2 CASSRGGLAGQAQETQYF TGTGCCAGCAGCCGAGGGGGACTAGCGGGGCAAGCACAAGAGACCCAGTACTTC
TRBJ2-5 - - TRBV5-1 CASSITGTEETQYF TGCGCCAGCAGCATTACCGGGACGGAAGAGACCCAGTACTTC
TRBJ2-7 TRBD1 few TRBV7-9 CASSQTGPFRYEQYF TGTGCCAGCAGCCAGACAGGGCCGTTTCGGTACGAGCAGTACTTC
TRBJ2-3 - - TRBV6-6 CASTQIGADTQYF TGTGCCAGCACCCAAATAGGGGCAGATACGCAGTATTTT
TRBJ2-5 - - TRBV7-2 CASSLVRGRASPETQYF TGTGCCAGCAGCCTAGTTAGGGGGAGGGCCTCCCCAGAGACCCAGTACTTC
TRBJ1-2 - few TRBV9 CASSARGVAYGYTF TGTGCCAGCAGCGCGAGGGGGGTAGCCTATGGCTACACCTTC
TRBJ2-1 - - TRBV3-1 CASSQVVGVYNEQFF TGTGCCAGCAGCCAAGTAGTTGGGGTTTACAATGAGCAGTTCTTC
TRBJ2-7 - - TRBV9 CASSDLATPSTYNEQYF TGTGCCAGCAGCGATCTCGCAACCCCGAGCACCTACAATGAGCAGTACTTC
TRBJ2-1 TRBD2 - TRBV20-1 CSAPRTSGGGNEQFF TGCAGTGCTCCCCGTACTAGCGGGGGCGGTAATGAGCAGTTCTTC
TRBJ2-5 - many TRBV20-1 CSLPDLWDEKLRQETQYF TGCAGTCTACCGGACCTATGGGACGAAAAGCTTCGCCAAGAGACCCAGTACTTC